The 31 T cell receptor beta chains reported below all come from one sample, sequenced in a study of blood T cells in healthy people across ages. Together with a sample-barcoded 5' primer, a J-beta primer mix was included in a second PCR lasting roughly 7 to 11 cycles. In TCRdb, the 5' RACE reads were re-called with MiXCR into one record per CDR3 protein. The data hold some 760,000 distinct CDR3 sequences, with 25% observed a single time. The sample was also linked to a second study, of T cells of mothers and their children.

The sample was blood. The receptors shown here come from a boy aged 10-17 years in good health.

The V and J genes are TRBV18 and TRBJ2-5, with 9 bases identical to TRBD1. The end of the DNA is better explained by TRBJ2-1, so the J call may be wrong. Germline lookup yields CDR1 KGHSH and CDR2 LQKENI. This CDR3 spans 14 amino acids. In DNA, the CDR3 is TGTGCCAGCGAGGGACAGGGTAAGGGCAATGAGCAGTTCTTC. Translation gives CASEGQGKGNEQFF.

The chain couples TRBV10-3 to TRBJ2-1, with a tentative D call TRBD2 (6 bases). Germline-derived CDR1 and CDR2 are ENHRY and SYGVKD. The CDR3 loop spans 11 amino acids. V was clipped by 10 bases and J by 7 bases, with 11 bases between them. As DNA, the CDR3 is TGTGCCACCCATGGGGGGAATGAGCAGTTCTTC. Encoded protein: CATHGGNEQFF.

The chain carries TRBV20-1 and TRBJ2-5, with TRBD2 as a possible D gene (5 bases). Germline V gene sequence: CDR1 DFQATT, CDR2 SNEGSKA (reference sequence). V was pared by 6 bases and J by 2 bases, with 13 bases between. The CDR3 length is 13 residues. DNA for the CDR3: TGCAGTGCCCGCCTAGCATTACAAGAGACCCAGTACTTC. Translating it yields CSARLALQETQYF.

The sample holds a few counts of this clonotype. The rearrangement uses TRBV7-9 and TRBJ2-1; no clear D. The CDR3 spans 13 residues. Germline lookup yields CDR1 SEHNR and CDR2 FQNEAQ (reference sequence). Trimming removed 6 bases from V and 7 bases from J, with 13 bases in between. The chain's CDR3 is CASSPTAANEQFF. The CDR3 nucleotides are TGTGCCAGCAGTCCTACGGCAGCTAATGAGCAGTTCTTC.

In this sample, this clonotype turned up a few times. This sequence joins TRBV11-2 and TRBJ2-7; 7 bases align to TRBD1. The CDR3 runs to 15 residues. Germline-derived CDR1 and CDR2 are SGHAT and FQNNGV. V dropped 0 bases and J dropped 1; count of bases not matched to a gene: 3. CDR3 DNA: TGTGCCAGCAGCTTAGACTGGACAGGTTCCTACGAGCAGTACTTC. Translating gives CASSLDWTGSYEQYF.

This clonotype has just a few counts. The chain uses TRBV11-2 and TRBJ2-4; tentatively, D is TRBD1 (5 bases). Trimming cost V 5 bases and J 6 bases, with 23 bases left between them. The CDR3 length is 17 residues. The germline CDR1 and CDR2 sequences are SGHAT and FQNNGV. The CDR3 DNA reads TGTGCCAGCAGCCCCGGTGGTGTCTCAGGGTGGAGAAACATTCAGTACTTC. Translating gives CASSPGGVSGWRNIQYF.

The chain carries TRBV5-1 and TRBJ2-1, with D hard to call. This CDR3 contains 14 residues. Germline V lookup: CDR1 SGHRS, CDR2 YFSETQ. Trimming removed 4 bases at V and 8 bases at J, with 16 bases between. The CDR3 loop is CASSVELYRDEQFF. The CDR3 DNA reads TGCGCCAGCAGCGTCGAGCTCTATCGCGATGAGCAGTTCTTC.

This clonotype was picked up a small number of times. This chain connects TRBV10-3 to TRBJ2-1, with a tentative D call TRBD1 (6 bases). Judging by the DNA end, TRBJ2-5 fits better; the J call may be wrong. The CDR3 has 14 residues. Germline loops: CDR1 ENHRY, CDR2 SYGVKD. The CDR3 nucleotides read TGTGCCACTTTAAAGGACAGTACCGCGGAGACCCAGTACTTC. Protein sequence: CATLKDSTAETQYF.

Only a few counts were recorded for this clonotype. The rearrangement joins TRBV28 to TRBJ2-1; maybe TRBD2 (7 bases). The CDR3 has 15 residues. Trimming removed 5 bases from V and 10 bases from J, with 21 bases in between. Germline values: CDR1 MDHEN, CDR2 SYDVKM. CDR3 amino acids: CASSPIWGGPVEQFF. In DNA, the CDR3 is TGTGCCAGCAGTCCCATATGGGGGGGCCCAGTGGAGCAGTTCTTC.

The V call is TRBV20-1, the J call TRBJ2-3, with 13 nucleotides matching TRBD2. From germline, CDR1 is DFQATT and CDR2 SNEGSKA (reference sequence). CDR3 length: 16 amino acids. The V segment lost 5 bases and the J segment 5 bases; nucleotides outside the gene matches: 10. The CDR3 DNA reads as TGCAGTGCTGACACCGGACTAGCGGGAGATGGAGATACGCAGTATTTT. It is translated as CSADTGLAGDGDTQYF.

This clonotype came up a few times. The V and J genes are TRBV5-1 and TRBJ2-7, with D possibly matching TRBD1 (5 bases). The germline V gene has CDR1 SGHRS and CDR2 YFSETQ. The CDR3 loop spans 15 amino acids. V was cut by 0 bases and J by 0 bases, with 10 bases left in between. The CDR3 sequence is CASSLGEDISYEQYF. CDR3 nucleotides: TGCGCCAGCAGCTTGGGTGAGGACATCTCCTACGAGCAGTACTTC. The variable domain in full, with the rest retrieved from reference TRBV5-1 and TRBJ2-7, is KAGVTQTPRYLIKTRGQQVTLSCSPISGHRSVSWYQQTPGQGLQFLFEYFSETQRNKGNFPGRFSGRQFSNSRSEMNVSTLELGDSALYLCASSLGEDISYEQYFGPGTRLTVT.

This clonotype was detected only a few times. CDR3 nucleotide sequence: TGTGCCAGCAGCTTCCCCGACGGAGACCAAGAGACCCAGTACTTC. It yields the protein CASSFPDGDQETQYF. The rearrangement joins TRBV5-6 to TRBJ2-5, with D unresolved. Trimming pared 2 bases from V and 0 bases from J, leaving 11 bases between. Germline V gene data show CDR1 as SGHDT and CDR2 as YYEEEE. The CDR3 contains 15 residues.

The chain has TRBV29-1 and TRBJ2-7, with D tentatively TRBD1 (6 bases). Trimming removed 5 bases at V and 2 bases at J, with 13 bases between. There are 13 residues in the CDR3. CDR1 is SQVTM and CDR2 is ANQGSEA in the germline V gene. DNA for the CDR3: TGCAGCGTTCCGGGACAAGCAACCTACGAGCAGTACTTC. Its translation is CSVPGQATYEQYF.

This clonotype appeared a few times. The chain recombines TRBV9 with TRBJ2-5, with unresolved D. The tail of the sequence fits TRBJ2-1 better, so the J call may be wrong. CDR1 is SGDLS and CDR2 is YYNGEE in the germline V gene. CDR3 length equals 12 residues. CDR3 coding DNA: TGTGCCAGCAGCCGGCGGTCCAATGAGCAGTTCTTC. As protein: CASSRRSNEQFF.

This clonotype was counted a few times. The chain employs TRBV29-1 and TRBJ2-3; 10 positions agree with TRBD2. Per germline, CDR1 SQVTM and CDR2 ANQGSEA. V lost 1 base to trimming and J lost 4 bases; unmatched junction nucleotides: 5. This CDR3 region has 15 residues. The CDR3 loop is CSVEASGGFADTQYF. The CDR3 nucleotides read TGCAGCGTTGAAGCTAGCGGGGGATTTGCAGATACGCAGTATTTT.

This sequence joins TRBV5-1 and TRBJ2-7, with 8 bases lining up with TRBD2. The germline V gene encodes CDR1 SGHRS and CDR2 YFSETQ. CDR3 length equals 13 residues. The J segment lost 5 bases and the V segment lost 2 bases, leaving 3 bases of the junction unmatched. The CDR3 reads CASSFGGAHEQYF. As DNA, the CDR3 is TGCGCCAGCAGCTTCGGGGGGGCCCACGAGCAGTACTTC.

In its sample, this clonotype was seen a few times. The V gene is TRBV12-5, the J gene TRBJ2-2; no definite D call. Per germline, CDR1 LGHNT and CDR2 FRNRAP. The CDR3 loop spans 12 amino acids. Trimming removed 4 bases from V and 4 bases from J, with 4 bases in between. CDR3 nucleotides: TGTGCTAGTGGTTCCTCCACCGGGGAGCTGTTTTTT. Amino acid sequence: CASGSSTGELFF.

In DNA form, the CDR3 reads TGTGCCAGCAGTCCCCCCGGGACTAGCGGGGGGGCAAGGGAGCAGTTCTTC. Encoded protein: CASSPPGTSGGAREQFF. The chain links TRBV6-2 or TRBV6-3 to TRBJ2-1, with 16 bases fitting TRBD2. This CDR3 region has 17 residues. With V trimmed by 5 bases and J by 10 bases, 11 bases remained unmatched. Germline V gives CDR1 MNHEY, CDR2 SVGEGT.

This clonotype occurred a few times. This chain joins TRBV29-1 and TRBJ2-1; D is uncertain. Germline-derived CDR1 and CDR2 are SQVTM and ANQGSEA. Trimming removed 7 bases from V and 1 base from J, with 11 bases in between. The CDR3 totals 13 residues. In nucleotides, the CDR3 is TGCAGCGCGAAGGGAAGTTCCTACAATGAGCAGTTCTTC. It specifies CSAKGSSYNEQFF.

This clonotype was seen only a few times. V and J are TRBV13 and TRBJ2-5; perhaps D is TRBD1 or TRBD2 (5 bases each). The better agreement between TRBJ2-7 and the DNA end casts doubt on the J call. This CDR3 has 16 amino acids. Germline V gene lookup returns CDR1 PRHDT and CDR2 FYEKMQ (reference sequence). CDR3 in DNA: TGTGCCAGCAGCTTTACTCCGACCGGGACCTCCTACGAGCAGTACTTC. Its protein is CASSFTPTGTSYEQYF.

This clonotype was observed a few times. The J gene is TRBJ2-7, the V gene TRBV29-1; the D is unclear. The end of the DNA is better explained by TRBJ2-1, so the J call may be wrong. The length of the CDR3 is 16 residues. Looked up from germline, CDR1 is SQVTM and CDR2 is ANQGSEA. The CDR3 is CSVEDEESRKPNEQFF. The CDR3 region has the DNA TGCAGCGTTGAAGATGAGGAGTCGAGAAAGCCCAATGAGCAGTTCTTC.

Only a few counts were recorded for this clonotype. The V call is TRBV29-1, the J call TRBJ1-5; TRBD1 aligns across 7 bases. Germline V gene data show CDR1 as SQVTM and CDR2 as ANQGSEA. This CDR3 is built from 13 residues. With V trimmed by 6 bases and J by 4 bases, 6 bases remained unmatched. The CDR3 is CSVMTGINQPQHF. CDR3 nucleotide sequence: TGCAGCGTGATGACAGGGATAAATCAGCCCCAGCATTTT.

The chain recombines TRBV9 with TRBJ2-1, with no clear D. The CDR3 loop spans 15 amino acids. Trimming removed 1 base at V and 1 base at J, with 9 bases between. The V gene's germline CDR1 is SGDLS and CDR2 YYNGEE. The CDR3 nucleotides read TGTGCCAGCAGCGTAACCGGAACATCCTACAATGAGCAGTTCTTC. Amino acids: CASSVTGTSYNEQFF.

This clonotype was detected only a few times. CDR3 in DNA: TGTGCCAGCAGACGGGGTAGCGGGGAGCTGTTTTTT. Protein sequence: CASRRGSGELFF. The V and J genes are TRBV5-6 and TRBJ2-2; tentatively, D is TRBD2 (5 bases). This CDR3 comprises 12 residues. Germline V gene lookup returns CDR1 SGHDT and CDR2 YYEEEE. V dropped 5 bases and J dropped 7 bases, with 9 bases sitting between them.

The chain uses TRBV29-1 and TRBJ1-4; 7 nucleotides agree with TRBD1. Germline V CDR1 and CDR2: SQVTM, ANQGSEA. The CDR3 covers 18 residues. Unmatched junction bases numbered 16, after V lost 0 bases and J lost 6 bases. The CDR3 nucleotides read TGCAGCGTTGAAGATTTGGCTGAAACAGGGGATTACTATGAAAAACTGTTTTTT. It is translated as CSVEDLAETGDYYEKLFF.

The chain employs TRBV7-8 and TRBJ2-1, with D hard to call. The tail of the sequence fits TRBJ2-5 better, so the J call may be wrong. The CDR3 spans 12 residues. Germline CDR1 SGHVS, CDR2 FQNEAQ. The CDR3 region is CASSSITETQYF. CDR3 nucleotides: TGTGCCAGCAGCTCCATTACGGAGACCCAGTACTTC.

This clonotype was detected a few times. This chain connects TRBV2 to TRBJ1-5; D gene uncertain. The CDR3 spans 12 residues. Germline V gene data show CDR1 as SNHLY and CDR2 as FYNNEI. V gave up 4 bases and J gave up 7 bases, with 8 bases separating them. CDR3 in amino acids: CASSGGSQPQHF. The CDR3 DNA reads TGTGCCAGCAGTGGGGGAAGCCAGCCCCAGCATTTT. The full variable domain, its missing parts supplied by reference TRBV2 and TRBJ1-5, is EPEVTQTPSHQVTQMGQEVILRCVPISNHLYFYWYRQILGQKVEFLVSFYNNEISEKSEIFDDQFSVERPDGSNFTLKIRSTKLEDSAMYFCASSGGSQPQHFGDGTRLSIL.

J is TRBJ2-5 and V is TRBV13; TRBD2 matches 9 bases. This CDR3 spans 17 amino acids. In germline, CDR1 is PRHDT, CDR2 FYEKMQ (reference sequence). Unmatched junction bases numbered 9, after V lost 0 bases and J lost 4 bases. CDR3 nucleotide sequence: TGTGCCAGCAGCTTAGGAGTATTAGCGGGAGCAGGAGAGACCCAGTACTTC. This gives the protein CASSLGVLAGAGETQYF.

Only a few counts were recorded for this clonotype. This rearrangement joins TRBV3-1 to TRBJ1-6, with unresolved D. The V end was cut by 0 bases, the J end by 12 bases, with 6 bases between. Looked up from germline, CDR1 is LGHDT and CDR2 is YNNKEL (reference sequence). The CDR3 covers 12 residues. The CDR3 nucleotides are TGTGCCAGCAGCCAAGAATTATTACCCCTCCACTTT. This sequence encodes CASSQELLPLHF.

This chain links TRBV7-8 with TRBJ2-3; TRBD2 aligns across 8 bases. J gave up 2 bases and V 4 bases, and 5 bases lay outside the gene matches. There are 15 residues in the CDR3. Per germline, CDR1 SGHVS and CDR2 FQNEAQ. The CDR3 DNA sequence: TGTGCCAGCAGCTCCCTAGCGGGTAACACAGATACGCAGTATTTT. It encodes CASSSLAGNTDTQYF.

CDR3 DNA: TGTGCCAGCAGATCCGGGGCTAGTCGCTTAAGCTCCTACAATGAGCAGTTCTTC. Translation: CASRSGASRLSSYNEQFF. The chain joins TRBV28 to TRBJ2-1, with D perhaps matching TRBD1 or TRBD2 (5 bases each). Germline V lookup: CDR1 MDHEN, CDR2 SYDVKM. V was trimmed by 6 bases and J by 0 bases, leaving 21 bases between them. The CDR3 has 18 residues.